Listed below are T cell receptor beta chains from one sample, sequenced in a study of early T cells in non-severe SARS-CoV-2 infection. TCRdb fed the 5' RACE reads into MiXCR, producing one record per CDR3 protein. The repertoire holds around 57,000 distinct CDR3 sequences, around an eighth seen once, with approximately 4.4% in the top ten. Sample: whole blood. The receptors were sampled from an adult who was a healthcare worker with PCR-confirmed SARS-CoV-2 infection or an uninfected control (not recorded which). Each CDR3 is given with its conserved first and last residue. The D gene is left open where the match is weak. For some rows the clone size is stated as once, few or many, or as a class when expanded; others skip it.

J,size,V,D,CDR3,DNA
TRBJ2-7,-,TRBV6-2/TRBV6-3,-,CASRNQGAYEQYF,TGTGCCAGCAGGAACCAAGGGGCCTACGAGCAGTACTTC
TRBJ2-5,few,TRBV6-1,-,CASSEAPLSTAEETQYF,TGTGCCAGCAGTGAAGCACCCTTGAGCACGGCAGAAGAGACCCAGTACTTC
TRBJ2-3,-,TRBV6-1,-,CASSDRGSTDTQYF,TGTGCCAGCAGTGACAGGGGAAGCACAGATACGCAGTATTTT
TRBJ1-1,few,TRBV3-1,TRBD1,CASSRLGQGRSTEAFF,TGTGCCAGCAGCCGATTGGGACAGGGCCGGAGCACTGAAGCTTTCTTT
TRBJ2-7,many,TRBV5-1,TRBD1,CASSLTGGSSYEQYF,TGCGCCAGCAGCTTAACAGGGGGCTCGTCTTACGAGCAGTACTTC
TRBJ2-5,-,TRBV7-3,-,CASSLRAAQETQYF,TGTGCCAGCAGCTTAAGGGCGGCCCAAGAGACCCAGTACTTC
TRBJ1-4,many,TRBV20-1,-,CSARAWAGPNEKLFF,TGCAGTGCTAGGGCATGGGCCGGACCTAATGAAAAACTGTTTTTT
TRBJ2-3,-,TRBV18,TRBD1,CASSPPEQGGDTQYF,TGTGCCAGCTCACCACCGGAACAGGGGGGAGATACGCAGTATTTT
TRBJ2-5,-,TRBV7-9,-,CASSVLLVPQYF,TGTGCCAGCAGCGTGCTCCTGGTGCCCCAGTACTTC
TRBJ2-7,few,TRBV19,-,CASKVSDKTYEQYF,TGTGCCAGTAAAGTCTCGGACAAAACCTACGAGCAGTACTTC
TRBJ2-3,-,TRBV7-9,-,CARSSTDTQYF,TGTGCCAGAAGCAGCACAGATACGCAGTATTTT
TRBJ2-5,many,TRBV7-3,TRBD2,CASSFDGRAVTQYF,TGTGCCAGCAGCTTCGATGGGAGGGCCGTGACCCAGTACTTC
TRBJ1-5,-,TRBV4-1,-,CASSQDGPRDPLPQHF,TGCGCCAGCAGCCAAGACGGACCCAGGGATCCTCTGCCCCAGCATTTT
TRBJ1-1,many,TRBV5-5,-,CASSLATAEAFF,TGTGCCAGCAGCTTGGCCACAGCTGAAGCTTTCTTT
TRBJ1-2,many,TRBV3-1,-,CASSQREGSGYTF,TGTGCCAGCAGCCAGCGAGAGGGCTCTGGCTACACCTTC
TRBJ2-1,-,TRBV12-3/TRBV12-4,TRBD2,CASSLRTGGNEQFF,TGTGCCAGCAGTTTACGGACCGGGGGGAATGAGCAGTTCTTC
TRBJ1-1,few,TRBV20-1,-,CSATRQLGNTEAFF,TGCAGTGCTACCCGACAACTCGGGAACACTGAAGCTTTCTTT
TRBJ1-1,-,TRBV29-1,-,CSVAPQNTEAFF,TGCAGCGTTGCTCCCCAGAACACTGAAGCTTTCTTT
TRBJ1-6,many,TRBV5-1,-,CASSLDLDNSPLHF,TGCGCCAGCAGCCTTGATCTGGATAATTCACCCCTCCACTTT
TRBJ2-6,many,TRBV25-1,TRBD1,CASLGQGGSGANVLTF,TGTGCCTCCCTTGGACAGGGGGGCTCTGGGGCCAACGTCCTGACTTTC
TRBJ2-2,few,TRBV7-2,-,CASSGRTDTGELFF,TGTGCCAGCAGCGGACGGACGGACACCGGGGAGCTGTTTTTT
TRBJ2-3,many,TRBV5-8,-,CASGTYTQYF,TGTGCCAGTGGGACATATACGCAGTATTTT
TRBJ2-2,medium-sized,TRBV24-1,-,CATSDLGAGEGTGELFF,TGTGCCACCAGTGACCTGGGGGCAGGGGAAGGCACCGGGGAGCTGTTTTTT
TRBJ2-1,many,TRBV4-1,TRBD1,CASSLQYEGAADEQFF,TGCGCCAGCAGCCTCCAATATGAGGGGGCAGCGGATGAGCAGTTCTTC
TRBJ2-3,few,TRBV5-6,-,CASSLGVDTQYF,TGTGCCAGCAGTCTTGGAGTGGATACGCAGTATTTT